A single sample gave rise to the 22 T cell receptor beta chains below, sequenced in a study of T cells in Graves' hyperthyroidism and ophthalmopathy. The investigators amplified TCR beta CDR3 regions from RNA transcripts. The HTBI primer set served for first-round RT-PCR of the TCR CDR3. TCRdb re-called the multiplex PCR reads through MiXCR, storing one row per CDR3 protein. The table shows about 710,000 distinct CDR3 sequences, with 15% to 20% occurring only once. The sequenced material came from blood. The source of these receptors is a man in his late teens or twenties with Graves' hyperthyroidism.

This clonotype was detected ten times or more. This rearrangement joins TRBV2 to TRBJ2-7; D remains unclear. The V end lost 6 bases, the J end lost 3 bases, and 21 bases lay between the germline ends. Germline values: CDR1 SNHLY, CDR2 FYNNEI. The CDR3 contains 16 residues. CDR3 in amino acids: CASSDGKPDLGYEQYF. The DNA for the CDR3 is TGTGCCAGCAGCGACGGAAAGCCCGACCTGGGCTACGAGCAGTACTTC.

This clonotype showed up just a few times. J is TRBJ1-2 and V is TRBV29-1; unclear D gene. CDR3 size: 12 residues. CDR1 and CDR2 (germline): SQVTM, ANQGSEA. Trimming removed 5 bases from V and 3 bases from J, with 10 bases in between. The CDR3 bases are TGCAGCGTTTTCCGGGCCGACTATGGCTACACCTTC. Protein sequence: CSVFRADYGYTF.

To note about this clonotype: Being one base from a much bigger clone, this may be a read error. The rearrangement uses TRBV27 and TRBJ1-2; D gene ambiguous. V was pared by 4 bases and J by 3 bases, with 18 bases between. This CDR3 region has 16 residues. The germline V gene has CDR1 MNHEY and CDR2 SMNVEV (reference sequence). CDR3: CASSSYQVRADYGYTF. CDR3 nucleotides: TGTGCCAGCAGTTCCTACCAAGTGAGGGCTGACTATGGCTACACCTTC.

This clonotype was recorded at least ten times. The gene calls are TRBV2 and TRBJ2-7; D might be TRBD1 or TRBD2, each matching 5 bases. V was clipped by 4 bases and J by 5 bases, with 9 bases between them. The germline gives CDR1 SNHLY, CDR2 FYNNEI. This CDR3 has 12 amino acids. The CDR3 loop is CASSAGTHEQYF. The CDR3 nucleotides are TGTGCCAGCAGTGCGGGGACCCACGAGCAGTACTTC.

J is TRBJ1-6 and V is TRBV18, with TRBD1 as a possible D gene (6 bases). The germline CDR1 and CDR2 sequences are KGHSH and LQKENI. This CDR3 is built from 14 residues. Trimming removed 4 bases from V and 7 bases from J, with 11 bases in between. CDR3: CASSLDSYNSPLHF. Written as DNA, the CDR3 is TGTGCCAGCTCACTGGACAGTTACAATTCACCCCTCCACTTT.

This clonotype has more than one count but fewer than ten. CDR3 in amino acids: CASSPLANSGTATSYEQYF. The CDR3 DNA reads as TGTGCCAGCTCACCACTGGCAAATTCCGGGACAGCGACTTCCTACGAGCAGTACTTC. The genes are TRBV18 and TRBJ2-7; 7 bases are a match to TRBD1. This CDR3 has 19 residues. Germline V CDR1 and CDR2: KGHSH, LQKENI. With 1 base clipped from V and 1 base from J, the junction kept 16 bases outside the gene matches.

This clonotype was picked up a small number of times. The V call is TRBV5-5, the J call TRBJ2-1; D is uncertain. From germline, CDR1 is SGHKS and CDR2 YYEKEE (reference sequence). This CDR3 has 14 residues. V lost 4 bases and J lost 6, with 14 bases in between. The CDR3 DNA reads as TGTGCCAGCAGCCTGCGAGGCGGCCCCAATGAGCAGTTCTTC. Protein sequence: CASSLRGGPNEQFF.

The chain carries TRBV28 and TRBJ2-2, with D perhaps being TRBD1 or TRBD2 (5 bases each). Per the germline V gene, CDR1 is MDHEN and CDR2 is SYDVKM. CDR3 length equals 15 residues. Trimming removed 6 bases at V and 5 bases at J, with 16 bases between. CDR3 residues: CASSWDARRTGELFF. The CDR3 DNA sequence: TGTGCCAGCAGCTGGGACGCGAGGAGAACCGGGGAGCTGTTTTTT.

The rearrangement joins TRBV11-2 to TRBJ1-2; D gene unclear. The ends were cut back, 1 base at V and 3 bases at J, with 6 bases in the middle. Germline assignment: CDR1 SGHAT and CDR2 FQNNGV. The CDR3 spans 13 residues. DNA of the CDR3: TGTGCCAGCAGCTTAGCGGACGACTATGGCTACACCTTC. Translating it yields CASSLADDYGYTF. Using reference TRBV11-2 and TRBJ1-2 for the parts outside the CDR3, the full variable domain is EAGVAQSPRYKIIEKRQSVAFWCNPISGHATLYWYQQILGQGPKLLIQFQNNGVVDDSQLPKDRFSAERLKGVDSTLKIQPAKLEDSAVYLCASSLADDYGYTFGSGTRLTVV.

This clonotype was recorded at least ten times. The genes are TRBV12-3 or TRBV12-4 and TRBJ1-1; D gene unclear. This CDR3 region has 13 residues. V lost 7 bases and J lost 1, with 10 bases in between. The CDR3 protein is CASTPTGNTEAFF. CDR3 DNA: TGTGCCAGCACCCCTACCGGGAACACTGAAGCTTTCTTT.

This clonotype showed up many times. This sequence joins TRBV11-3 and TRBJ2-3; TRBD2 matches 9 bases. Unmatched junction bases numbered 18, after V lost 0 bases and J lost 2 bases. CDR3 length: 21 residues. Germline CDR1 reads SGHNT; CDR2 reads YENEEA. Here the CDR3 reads CASSLDHGSGRPLSNTDTQYF. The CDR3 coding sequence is TGTGCCAGCAGCTTAGATCATGGTAGCGGGAGACCTTTAAGTAACACAGATACGCAGTATTTT. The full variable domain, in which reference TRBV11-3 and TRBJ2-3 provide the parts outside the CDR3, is EAGVVQSPRYKIIEKKQPVAFWCNPISGHNTLYWYLQNLGQGPELLIRYENEEAVDDSQLPKDRFSAERLKGVDSTLKIQPAELGDSAVYLCASSLDHGSGRPLSNTDTQYFGPGTRLTVL.

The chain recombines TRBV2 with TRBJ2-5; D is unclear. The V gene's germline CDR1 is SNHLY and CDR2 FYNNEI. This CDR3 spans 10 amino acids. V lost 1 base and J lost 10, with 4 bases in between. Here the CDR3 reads CASSEEVQYF. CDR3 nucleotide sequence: TGTGCCAGCAGTGAAGAGGTCCAGTACTTC.

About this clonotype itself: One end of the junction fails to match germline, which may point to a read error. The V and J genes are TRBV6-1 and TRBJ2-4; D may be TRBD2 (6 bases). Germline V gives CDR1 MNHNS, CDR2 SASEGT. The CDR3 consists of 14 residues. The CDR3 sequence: CASSERGAKNTQYF. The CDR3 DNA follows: TGTGCCAGCAGTGAGCGGGGTGCCAAAAACACTCAGTACTTC.

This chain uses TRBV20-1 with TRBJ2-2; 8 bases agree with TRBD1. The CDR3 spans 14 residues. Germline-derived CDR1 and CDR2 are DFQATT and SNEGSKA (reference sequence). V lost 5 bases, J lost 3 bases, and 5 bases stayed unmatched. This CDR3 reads CSAPRDRYTGELFF. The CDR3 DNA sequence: TGCAGTGCTCCCCGGGACAGGTACACCGGGGAGCTGTTTTTT.

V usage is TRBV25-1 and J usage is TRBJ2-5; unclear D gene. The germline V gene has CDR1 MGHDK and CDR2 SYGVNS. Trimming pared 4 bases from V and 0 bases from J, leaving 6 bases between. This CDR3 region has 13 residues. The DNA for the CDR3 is TGTGCCAGCAGTGCATACCACCAAGAGACCCAGTACTTC. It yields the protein CASSAYHQETQYF.

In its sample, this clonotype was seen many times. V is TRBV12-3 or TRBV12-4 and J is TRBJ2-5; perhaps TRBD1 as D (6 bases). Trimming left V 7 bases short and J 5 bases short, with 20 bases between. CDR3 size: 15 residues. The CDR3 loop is CASNPEGGYGETQYF. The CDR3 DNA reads TGTGCCAGCAATCCTGAAGGGGGTTACGGGGAGACCCAGTACTTC.

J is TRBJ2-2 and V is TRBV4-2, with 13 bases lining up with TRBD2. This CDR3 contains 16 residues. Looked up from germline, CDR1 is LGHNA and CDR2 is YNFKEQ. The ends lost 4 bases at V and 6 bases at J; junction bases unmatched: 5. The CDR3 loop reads CASSRGTSGTPGELFF. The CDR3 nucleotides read TGTGCCAGCAGCCGAGGGACTAGCGGGACGCCCGGGGAGCTGTTTTTT.

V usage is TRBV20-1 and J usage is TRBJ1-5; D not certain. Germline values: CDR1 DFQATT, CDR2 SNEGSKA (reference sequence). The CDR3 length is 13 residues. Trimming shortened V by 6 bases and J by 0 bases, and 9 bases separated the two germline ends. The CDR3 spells CSAKTHSNQPQHF. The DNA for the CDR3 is TGCAGTGCAAAGACACATAGCAATCAGCCCCAGCATTTT.

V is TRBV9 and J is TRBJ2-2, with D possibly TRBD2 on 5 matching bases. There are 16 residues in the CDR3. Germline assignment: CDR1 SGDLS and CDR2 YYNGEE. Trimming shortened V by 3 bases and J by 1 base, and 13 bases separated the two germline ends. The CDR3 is CASSDTRWGNTGELFF. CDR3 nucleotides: TGTGCCAGCAGCGATACTAGGTGGGGGAACACCGGGGAGCTGTTTTTT.

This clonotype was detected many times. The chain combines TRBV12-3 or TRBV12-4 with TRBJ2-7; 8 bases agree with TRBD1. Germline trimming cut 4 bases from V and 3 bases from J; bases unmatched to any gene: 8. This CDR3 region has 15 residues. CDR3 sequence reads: CASSSAGTGLYEQYF. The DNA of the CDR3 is TGTGCCAGCAGTTCGGCTGGGACAGGACTCTACGAGCAGTACTTC.

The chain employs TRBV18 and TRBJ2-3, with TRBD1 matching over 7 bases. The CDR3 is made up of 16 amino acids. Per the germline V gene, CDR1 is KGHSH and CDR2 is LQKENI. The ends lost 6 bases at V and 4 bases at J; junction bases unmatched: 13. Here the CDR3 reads CASSPRQGIFADTQYF. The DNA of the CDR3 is TGTGCCAGCTCTCCTCGACAGGGTATTTTCGCAGATACGCAGTATTTT. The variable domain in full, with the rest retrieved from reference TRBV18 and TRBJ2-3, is NAGVMQNPRHLVRRRGQEARLRCSPMKGHSHVYWYRQLPEEGLKFMVYLQKENIIDESGMPKERFSAEFPKEGPSILRIQQVVRGDSAAYFCASSPRQGIFADTQYFGPGTRLTVL.

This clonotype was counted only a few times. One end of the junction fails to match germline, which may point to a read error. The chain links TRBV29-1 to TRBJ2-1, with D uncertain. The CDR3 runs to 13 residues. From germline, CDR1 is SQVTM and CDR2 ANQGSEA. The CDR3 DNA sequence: TGCAGCGTTTTCACAGCTTCCTACAATGGGCAGTTCTTC. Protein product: CSVFTASYNGQFF.